This T cell receptor (beta chain) was captured in a study of cytomegalovirus exposure and HLA in healthy donors. Study background: As an earlier analysis found, about 200 million T cells yielded approximately 110 million unique TCR beta sequences.

PCR was performed using 60 Vbeta and 13 Jbeta primers. Sequenced by immunoSEQ multiplex PCR; TCRdb stores in-frame clones only, minus some. The table lists 120,000 to 150,000 clones, around 75% of them singletons. Germline V CDR1 and CDR2: LGHNA, YSLEER. This CDR3 is 14 amino acids long. V lost 0 bases, J lost 4 bases, and 10 bases lay in between. General study points: In a later analysis, HLA-associated TCR beta chains were more clonally expanded than equally common others. CMV serostatus was the sole immune exposure data available. Highly shared sequence variants in one cluster were likely a sequencing artifact.

Regarding this clone: The antigen is undetermined.

The TCR comes from a woman aged 25 to 45 in good health and CMV-seronegative. This chain joins TRBV4-3 and TRBJ2-7; D possibly corresponds to TRBD2 (6 bases). The sequencing input was PBMCs. The DNA of the CDR3 is TGCGCCAGCAGCCAAGACCAGGGACTGTACGAGCAGTACTTC. Translating it yields CASSQDQGLYEQYF.